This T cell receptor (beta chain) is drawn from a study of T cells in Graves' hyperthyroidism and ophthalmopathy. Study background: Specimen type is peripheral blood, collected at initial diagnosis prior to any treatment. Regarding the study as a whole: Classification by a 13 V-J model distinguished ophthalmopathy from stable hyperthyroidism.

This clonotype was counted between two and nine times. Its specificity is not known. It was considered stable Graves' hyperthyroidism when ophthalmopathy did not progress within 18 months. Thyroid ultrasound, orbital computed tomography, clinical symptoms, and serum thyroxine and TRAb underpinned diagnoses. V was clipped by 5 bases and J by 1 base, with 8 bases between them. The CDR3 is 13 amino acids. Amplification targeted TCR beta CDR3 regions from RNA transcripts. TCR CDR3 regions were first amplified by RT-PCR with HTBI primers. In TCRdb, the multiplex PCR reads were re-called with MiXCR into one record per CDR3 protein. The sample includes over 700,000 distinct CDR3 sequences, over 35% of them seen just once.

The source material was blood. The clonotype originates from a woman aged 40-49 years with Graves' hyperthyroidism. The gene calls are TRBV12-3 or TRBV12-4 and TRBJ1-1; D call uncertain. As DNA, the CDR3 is TGTGCCAGCAGTGAAGGTGAGAACACTGAAGCTTTCTTT. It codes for CASSEGENTEAFF.